Reported below is one T cell receptor (beta chain). The junction does not match germline at one end; this may be a read error. This entry comes from a study of Tregs in tolerant kidney transplant recipients. The protocol was immunoSEQ multiplex PCR, while the TCRdb copy is restricted to in-frame clones and leaves out a portion. Of tens of thousands of clones listed, roughly nine tenths were seen once; the top ten hold approximately 16%. Germline CDR1 reads SNHLY; CDR2 reads FYNNEI. This CDR3 has 16 amino acids. The nonmyeloablative bone marrow transplants came from related graft donors, with transient mixed chimerism. Unstimulated regulatory T cells (CD4+CD25+CD127-), CD4+CD25- non-regulatory cells, CD4 and CD8 cells were FACS-sorted from thawed PBMCs.

V gene TRBV2 combines with J gene TRBJ2-1; 7 bases align to TRBD2. The source was CD8+ T cells from blood (PBMCs), collected 24 months after the transplant. The receptor was isolated from a human patient who received a combined kidney and bone marrow transplant. Some T cells may arise from the graft donor. The CDR3 DNA sequence: TGTGCCAGGAGTGGGGGGGGAGGGGCTATCAACAATGAGCAGTTCTTC. This codes for CARSGGGGAINNEQFF.